Following are 27 T cell receptor beta chains from one sample sequenced in a study of blood T cell repertoires in COVID-19. Profiled with immunoSEQ multiplex PCR; TCRdb holds only in-frame clones, not every one. This table has about 100,000 clones, about two thirds appearing once. The sample consisted of peripheral blood. Every receptor here comes from a woman in her thirties or forties with acute or convalescent COVID-19.

The sample holds one count of this clone. The same CDR3 is also encoded by other DNA sequences in this sample. J is TRBJ2-5 and V is TRBV5-1, with a possible D match to TRBD2 (5 bases). The CDR3 has 14 residues. Germline CDR1 and CDR2: SGHRS and YFSETQ. V lost 0 bases, J lost 2 bases, and 8 bases lay in between. CDR3 loop: CASSLGTGQETQYF. The CDR3 DNA reads as TGCGCCAGCAGCTTGGGTACGGGGCAAGAGACCCAGTACTTC.

This chain links TRBV5-5 with TRBJ2-7, with D perhaps matching TRBD2 (6 bases). Per germline, CDR1 SGHKS and CDR2 YYEKEE (reference sequence). This CDR3 has 15 amino acids. V lost 2 bases and J lost 0, with 12 bases in between. The CDR3: CASSFGVTSSYEQYF. CDR3 coding DNA: TGTGCCAGCAGCTTTGGGGTGACTAGCTCCTACGAGCAGTACTTC.

This chain uses TRBV12-3 or TRBV12-4 with TRBJ1-2, with D unresolved. This CDR3 region has 13 residues. Trimming cost V 1 base and J 2 bases, with 5 bases left between them. DNA of the CDR3: TGTGCCAGCAGTTTAGGGCAAAACTATGGCTACACCTTC. Protein: CASSLGQNYGYTF.

The chain recombines TRBV24-1 with TRBJ2-3; D call uncertain. V lost 1 base, J lost 7 bases, and 8 bases lay in between. The CDR3 contains 13 residues. Germline V CDR1 and CDR2: KGHDR, SFDVKD. For the CDR3, the DNA is TGTGCCACCAGTGATTTCGAGGAATATACGCAGTATTTT. Protein: CATSDFEEYTQYF.

The chain combines TRBV28 with TRBJ1-5; 7 positions match TRBD1. V was pared by 4 bases and J by 2 bases, with 5 bases of the junction left unmatched. Germline CDR1 reads MDHEN; CDR2 reads SYDVKM. CDR3 length: 15 amino acids. CDR3 nucleotide sequence: TGTGCCAGCAGTTCTCGACAGGGCGGCAATCAGCCCCAGCATTTT. Protein sequence: CASSSRQGGNQPQHF.

V is TRBV6-5 and J is TRBJ1-4, with a possible D match to TRBD1 (5 bases). This CDR3 is 12 amino acids long. Germline-derived CDR1 and CDR2 are MNHEY and SVGAGI. Trimming stripped 8 bases from V and 8 bases from J, with 12 bases between. The CDR3 loop reads CASGRGGEKLFF. The DNA of the CDR3 is TGTGCCAGCGGGAGGGGAGGAGAAAAACTGTTTTTT.

The chain joins TRBV28 to TRBJ2-7, with TRBD1 identical over 8 bases. The J segment lost 2 bases and the V segment lost 5 bases, leaving 5 bases of the junction unmatched. The length of the CDR3 is 14 residues. Germline CDR1 and CDR2: MDHEN and SYDVKM. Here the CDR3 reads CASSPRDRPYEQYF. CDR3 DNA sequence: TGTGCCAGCAGTCCTCGGGACAGGCCCTACGAGCAGTACTTC.

This clone has a single count. The rearrangement links TRBV4-1 to TRBJ1-5, with D unclear. The CDR3 is made up of 15 amino acids. Germline loops: CDR1 MGHRA, CDR2 YSYEKL. Trimming took off 2 bases at V and 1 base at J, with 9 bases between the two ends. The CDR3 nucleotides are TGCGCCAGCAGCCAATGGTCGGAGAGCAATCAGCCCCAGCATTTT. The encoded protein is CASSQWSESNQPQHF.

The chain combines TRBV7-9 with TRBJ2-7, with D possibly being TRBD1 (6 bases). The germline V gene encodes CDR1 SEHNR and CDR2 FQNEAQ (reference sequence). The CDR3 consists of 14 residues. V gave up 5 bases and J gave up 2 bases, with 13 bases separating them. The CDR3 coding sequence is TGTGCCAGCAGCGGGACCGACAGGCCCTACGAGCAGTACTTC. Its translation: CASSGTDRPYEQYF.

This clone came up once. The chain employs TRBV2 and TRBJ1-1; 7 positions match TRBD1. The germline gives CDR1 SNHLY, CDR2 FYNNEI. Losses at the gene ends were 2 bases for V and 11 bases for J; bases not matched to a gene: 11. CDR3 size: 14 residues. The CDR3 sequence is CASSERTGASRAFF. The CDR3 DNA follows: TGTGCCAGCAGTGAAAGGACAGGCGCCTCTAGGGCTTTCTTT.

This chain links TRBV28 with TRBJ1-5; D not certain. The CDR3 loop spans 15 amino acids. The germline V gene has CDR1 MDHEN and CDR2 SYDVKM. Trimming took off 2 bases at V and 6 bases at J, with 14 bases between the two ends. The CDR3 here is CASSLPGISGQPQHF. The CDR3 region has the DNA TGTGCCAGCAGTTTACCGGGAATTAGCGGTCAGCCCCAGCATTTT.

The chain combines TRBV4-3 with TRBJ2-7; D is unclear. Germline CDR1 LGHNA, CDR2 YSLEER. V gave up 0 bases and J gave up 6 bases, with 9 bases separating them. The CDR3 is 13 amino acids. CDR3 protein: CASSQERVREQYF. CDR3 nucleotides: TGCGCCAGCAGCCAAGAAAGAGTTCGCGAGCAGTACTTC.

With respect to this clone: This specimen includes other DNA sequences encoding the same CDR3. V and J are TRBV18 and TRBJ2-1; 11 positions agree with TRBD2. Unmatched junction bases numbered 1, after V lost 3 bases and J lost 3 bases. Per germline, CDR1 KGHSH and CDR2 LQKENI. The CDR3 has 15 residues. This CDR3 reads CASSPTSGGYNEQFF. The DNA for the CDR3 is TGTGCCAGCTCACCCACTAGCGGGGGCTACAATGAGCAGTTCTTC.

V is TRBV2 and J is TRBJ2-5; 7 positions match TRBD2. Germline CDR1 SNHLY, CDR2 FYNNEI. This CDR3 has 15 residues. The V gene end was trimmed by 3 bases and the J gene end by 5 bases; junction bases not matched to a gene: 9. The DNA of the CDR3 is TGTGCCAGCAGTGAGCTAGGGCTAGCGGCGGAGACCCAGTACTTC. This sequence encodes CASSELGLAAETQYF.

The CDR3 sequence: CASSETGGGETQYF. CDR3 nucleotides: TGTGCCAGCAGTGAAACAGGGGGCGGTGAGACCCAGTACTTC. This chain uses TRBV25-1 with TRBJ2-5; 9 nucleotides align to TRBD1. The CDR3 spans 14 residues. CDR1 and CDR2 from the germline V gene are MGHDK and SYGVNS. V dropped 2 bases and J dropped 5; count of bases not matched to a gene: 3.

This chain links TRBV29-1 with TRBJ2-1; 9 positions agree with TRBD2. In germline, CDR1 is SQVTM, CDR2 ANQGSEA. V lost 8 bases, J lost 8 bases, and 13 bases stayed unmatched. The CDR3 is 14 residues long. This chain's CDR3 is CSIRPGLAVDEQFF. The CDR3 region has the DNA TGCAGCATTCGTCCGGGACTAGCAGTCGATGAGCAGTTCTTC.

This chain connects TRBV9 to TRBJ2-5; 7 nucleotides line up with TRBD2. The CDR3 spans 18 residues. The germline CDR1 and CDR2 sequences are SGDLS and YYNGEE. V lost 0 bases and J lost 1; bases outside the gene matches: 12. The CDR3 DNA reads as TGTGCCAGCAGCGTAGGTGGTTGGGGGTCGGGAGGCCAAGAGACCCAGTACTTC. Protein sequence: CASSVGGWGSGGQETQYF.

The chain recombines TRBV5-4 with TRBJ1-2; TRBD1 might be the D (5 bases). CDR1 SGHNT and CDR2 YYREEE come from the germline V gene (reference sequence). This CDR3 region has 13 residues. V was shortened by 2 bases and J by 8 bases, with 13 bases between the two germline ends. CDR3 sequence: CASSLGAMTGYTF. CDR3 nucleotide sequence: TGTGCCAGCAGCTTAGGGGCTATGACCGGCTACACCTTC.

The gene calls are TRBV5-1 and TRBJ2-3; D might be TRBD1 (5 bases). The V end lost 0 bases, the J end lost 2 bases, and 10 bases lay between the germline ends. The CDR3 is made up of 15 amino acids. From germline, CDR1 is SGHRS and CDR2 YFSETQ. The CDR3 region has the DNA TGCGCCAGCAGCTTGGAGACAGTCAACACAGATACGCAGTATTTT. It yields the protein CASSLETVNTDTQYF. Together with reference TRBV5-1 and TRBJ2-3, the CDR3 gives the full variable domain: KAGVTQTPRYLIKTRGQQVTLSCSPISGHRSVSWYQQTPGQGLQFLFEYFSETQRNKGNFPGRFSGRQFSNSRSEMNVSTLELGDSALYLCASSLETVNTDTQYFGPGTRLTVL.

The chain couples TRBV24-1 to TRBJ2-1; 9 bases are shared with TRBD2. The CDR3 consists of 16 residues. With 6 bases clipped from V and 2 bases from J, the junction kept 7 bases outside the gene matches. Germline assignment: CDR1 KGHDR and CDR2 SFDVKD. The CDR3 is CATSLSGGGAYNEQFF. The CDR3 DNA sequence: TGTGCCACCAGTCTTTCCGGCGGGGGGGCCTACAATGAGCAGTTCTTC.

V gene TRBV5-1 combines with J gene TRBJ2-7, with D tentatively TRBD1 (6 bases). The CDR3 consists of 15 residues. V was shortened by 5 bases and J by 2 bases, with 17 bases between the two germline ends. The germline V gene has CDR1 SGHRS and CDR2 YFSETQ. CDR3 coding DNA: TGCGCCAGCAGAGGGGGACCCGCCGGCACCTACGAGCAGTACTTC. This translates into CASRGGPAGTYEQYF.

In this sample, this clone turned up once. The chain recombines TRBV5-1 with TRBJ2-1, with D unclear. Germline CDR1 is SGHRS and CDR2 is YFSETQ. Trimming removed 7 bases at V and 0 bases at J, with 11 bases between. CDR3 size: 14 residues. CDR3: CASAPESSYNEQFF. For the CDR3, the DNA is TGCGCCAGCGCCCCGGAGAGCTCCTACAATGAGCAGTTCTTC.

CDR3 sequence (DNA): TGTGCCAGCAGTGTCGACAGCCTAACTAATTCACCCCTCCACTTT. Protein: CASSVDSLTNSPLHF. This chain joins TRBV2 and TRBJ1-6; a possible D gene is TRBD1 (5 bases). V dropped 4 bases and J dropped 6 bases, with 13 bases sitting between them. Germline V gene lookup returns CDR1 SNHLY and CDR2 FYNNEI. There are 15 residues in the CDR3.

V gene TRBV5-6 combines with J gene TRBJ2-5; D gene uncertain. Germline CDR1 reads SGHDT; CDR2 reads YYEEEE. The CDR3 contains 13 residues. Deletions cut 1 base from V and 1 base from J, with 5 bases between. CDR3 in DNA: TGTGCCAGCAGCTTGTACAGCCAAGAGACCCAGTACTTC. Protein: CASSLYSQETQYF. The full variable domain, its missing parts supplied by reference TRBV5-6 and TRBJ2-5, is DAGVTQSPTHLIKTRGQQVTLRCSPKSGHDTVSWYQQALGQGPQFIFQYYEEEERQRGNFPDRFSGHQFPNYSSELNVNALLLGDSALYLCASSLYSQETQYFGPGTRLLVL.

V usage is TRBV30 and J usage is TRBJ2-1; D remains ambiguous. Trimming cost V 0 bases and J 6 bases, with 9 bases left between them. The CDR3 totals 13 residues. Germline CDR1 and CDR2: GTSNPN and SVGIG (reference sequence). CDR3 amino acids: CAWSVRSPNEQFF. In DNA, the CDR3 is TGTGCCTGGAGTGTAAGGAGTCCCAATGAGCAGTTCTTC.

V gene TRBV5-1 combines with J gene TRBJ1-1; a possible D gene is TRBD1 (5 bases). Germline CDR1 and CDR2: SGHRS and YFSETQ. V was pared by 7 bases and J by 1 base, with 20 bases between. There are 16 residues in the CDR3. CDR3 loop: CASDSGNRPPNTEAFF. CDR3 DNA sequence: TGCGCCAGCGATTCCGGTAACAGGCCGCCGAACACTGAAGCTTTCTTT.

A few counts support this clone. The chain links TRBV10-1 to TRBJ2-1, with D perhaps matching TRBD2 (5 bases). Trimming stripped 0 bases from V and 5 bases from J, with 14 bases between. The CDR3 contains 16 residues. Looked up from germline, CDR1 is WNHNN and CDR2 is SYGVQD (reference sequence). The CDR3 DNA reads as TGCGCCAGCAGTGAGTCGCGGGCGGGCGCCAACAATGAGCAGTTCTTC. Translating it yields CASSESRAGANNEQFF.